A selection of T cell receptor beta chains follows, all from one sample in a study of shared clonotypes between healthy human individuals. This table comes from immunoSEQ multiplex PCR, and its TCRdb copy is limited to in-frame clones, with some not included. The sample yields over a million clones, around three quarters seen once. The sequenced material came from memory CD4+ T cells from PBMCs. These receptors were taken from a man younger than 30 in good health. Some clones in this sample may be carry-over from other donors' samples. Both conserved end residues are part of each CDR3. A D gene is named only where the DNA matches it firmly. The size of a clone is reported for some rows only, either as once, few or many, or as a class for expanded clones.

TRBJ2-2,-,few,TRBV30,CAWRARPRQYTGELFF,TGTGCCTGGAGGGCTCGCCCGCGGCAGTACACCGGGGAGCTGTTTTTT
TRBJ1-4,-,-,TRBV2,CASSSSVEKLFF,TGTGCCAGCAGCTCGAGCGTAGAAAAACTGTTTTTT
TRBJ1-5,-,few,TRBV15,CATSREGKGTPQHF,TGTGCCACCAGCAGAGAGGGAAAAGGGACGCCCCAGCATTTT
TRBJ2-2,-,-,TRBV9,CASSVGLGPPSGELFF,TGTGCCAGCAGCGTAGGGCTGGGGCCCCCCTCCGGGGAGCTGTTTTTT
TRBJ2-5,TRBD2,-,TRBV6-1,CASRDSGRGRETQYF,TGTGCCAGCAGGGATAGCGGGAGGGGCAGGGAGACCCAGTACTTC
TRBJ2-5,-,few,TRBV7-9,CASSFGLGETQYF,TGTGCCAGCAGCTTCGGGCTTGGGGAGACCCAGTACTTC
TRBJ2-7,-,-,TRBV4-1,CASSREPSRLYEQYF,TGCGCCAGCAGCCGCGAACCCTCGAGGTTATACGAGCAGTACTTC
TRBJ2-1,TRBD1,once,TRBV7-6,CASSQRQGNEQFF,TGTGCCAGCAGCCAGAGACAGGGGAATGAGCAGTTCTTC
TRBJ2-3,TRBD1,-,TRBV30,CAWSGDRGGDTQYF,TGTGCCTGGAGTGGGGACAGGGGGGGTGATACGCAGTATTTT
TRBJ2-1,TRBD1,-,TRBV2,CASKTDRGHNEQFF,TGTGCCAGCAAAACGGACAGGGGCCACAATGAGCAGTTCTTC
TRBJ2-3,-,once,TRBV7-3,CASSLTPSKTDTQYF,TGTGCCAGCAGCTTAACCCCCTCCAAAACAGATACGCAGTATTTT
TRBJ2-5,TRBD2,-,TRBV10-3,CAISESLGLAAQETQYF,TGTGCCATCAGTGAGTCGTTGGGACTAGCGGCCCAAGAGACCCAGTACTTC
TRBJ1-3,-,few,TRBV29-1,CSVEGSVSGNTIYF,TGCAGCGTTGAAGGTTCAGTCTCTGGAAACACCATATATTTT
TRBJ2-1,TRBD2,once,TRBV5-1,CASSPGTGGAYNEQFF,TGCGCCAGCAGCCCCGGGACTGGGGGGGCCTACAATGAGCAGTTCTTC
TRBJ1-4,TRBD1,-,TRBV10-2,CASRWTGESEKLFF,TGCGCCAGCAGGTGGACAGGAGAGAGTGAAAAACTGTTTTTT
TRBJ1-5,-,-,TRBV14,CASSQSSNQPQHF,TGTGCCAGCAGCCAGAGTAGCAATCAGCCCCAGCATTTT
TRBJ2-5,-,-,TRBV5-1,CASSSGPLETQYF,TGCGCCAGCAGTTCAGGACCTTTGGAGACCCAGTACTTC
TRBJ2-5,TRBD2,once,TRBV11-2,CASRDPGLPSGETQYF,TGTGCCAGCAGGGATCCGGGACTACCCTCTGGAGAGACCCAGTACTTC
TRBJ1-2,TRBD1,-,TRBV28,CASSIRDRGHGYTF,TGTGCCAGCAGTATCAGGGACAGGGGACATGGCTACACCTTC
TRBJ2-3,TRBD2,-,TRBV7-3,CASSNSGREDTQYF,TGTGCCAGCAGCAATAGCGGGAGAGAAGATACGCAGTATTTT
TRBJ2-1,-,-,TRBV13,CASNNPRVNEQFF,TGTGCCAGCAATAACCCCAGAGTGAATGAGCAGTTCTTC
TRBJ2-1,TRBD2,-,TRBV29-1,CSIEGTSGSGNEQFF,TGCAGCATCGAGGGGACTAGCGGGAGTGGGAATGAGCAGTTCTTC
TRBJ2-6,-,-,TRBV9,CASSVGLRAQGANVLTF,TGTGCCAGCAGCGTAGGGCTCAGGGCCCAGGGGGCCAACGTCCTGACTTTC